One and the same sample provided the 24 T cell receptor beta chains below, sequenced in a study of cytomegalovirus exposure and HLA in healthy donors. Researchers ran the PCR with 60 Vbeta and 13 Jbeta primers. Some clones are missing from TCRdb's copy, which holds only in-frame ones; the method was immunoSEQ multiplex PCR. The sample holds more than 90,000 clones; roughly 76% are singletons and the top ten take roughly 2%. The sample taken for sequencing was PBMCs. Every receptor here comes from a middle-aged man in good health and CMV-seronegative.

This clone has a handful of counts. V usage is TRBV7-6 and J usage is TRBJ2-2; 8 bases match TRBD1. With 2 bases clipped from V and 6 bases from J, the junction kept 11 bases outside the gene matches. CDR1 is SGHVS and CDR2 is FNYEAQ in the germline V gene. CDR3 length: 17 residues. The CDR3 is CASSLLTQGGSPGELFF. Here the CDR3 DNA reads TGTGCCAGCAGCTTACTGACACAGGGGGGATCTCCCGGGGAGCTGTTTTTT.

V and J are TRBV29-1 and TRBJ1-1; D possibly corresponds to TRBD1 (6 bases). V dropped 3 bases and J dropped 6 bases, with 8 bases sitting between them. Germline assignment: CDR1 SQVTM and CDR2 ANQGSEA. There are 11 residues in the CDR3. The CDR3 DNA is TGCAGCGTTGAGTCAGGGGCTGAAGCTTTCTTT. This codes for CSVESGAEAFF.

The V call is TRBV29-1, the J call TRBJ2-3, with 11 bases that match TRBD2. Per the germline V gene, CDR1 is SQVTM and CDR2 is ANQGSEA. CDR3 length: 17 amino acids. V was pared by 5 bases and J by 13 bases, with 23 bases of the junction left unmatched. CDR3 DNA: TGCAGCGTTACCCTATACCTAGCGGGAGGACCGGGGACGGGGGAGTATTTT. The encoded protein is CSVTLYLAGGPGTGEYF.

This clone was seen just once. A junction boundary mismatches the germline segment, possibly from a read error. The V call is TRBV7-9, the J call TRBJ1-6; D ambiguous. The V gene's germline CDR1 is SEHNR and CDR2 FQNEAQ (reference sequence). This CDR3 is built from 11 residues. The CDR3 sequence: CSSRDNSPLHF. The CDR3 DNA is TGTTCCAGCCGCGATAATTCACCCCTCCACTTT.

The CDR3 nucleotides read TGCGCCAGCAGCTCACGGACAGGGGGTGCGTACGAGCAGTACTTC. It codes for CASSSRTGGAYEQYF. V usage is TRBV5-1 and J usage is TRBJ2-7; 10 bases are a match to TRBD1. V shed 3 bases, J shed 4 bases, and the junction held 7 bases outside the gene matches. The germline V gene encodes CDR1 SGHRS and CDR2 YFSETQ. This CDR3 comprises 15 residues.

The CDR3 coding sequence is TGTGCCAGCAGTTCCACAGGGGGCAACTATGGCTACACCTTC. Translating it yields CASSSTGGNYGYTF. This chain uses TRBV28 with TRBJ1-2; 9 positions match TRBD1. J was trimmed by 2 bases and V by 4 bases; bases with no gene match: 2. The CDR3 length is 14 residues. The germline CDR1 and CDR2 sequences are MDHEN and SYDVKM.

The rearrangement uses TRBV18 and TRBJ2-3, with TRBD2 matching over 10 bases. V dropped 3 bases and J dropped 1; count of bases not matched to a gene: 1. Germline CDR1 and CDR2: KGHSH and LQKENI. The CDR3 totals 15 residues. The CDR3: CASSPLAGGTDTQYF. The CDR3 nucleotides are TGTGCCAGCTCACCTCTAGCGGGAGGCACAGATACGCAGTATTTT. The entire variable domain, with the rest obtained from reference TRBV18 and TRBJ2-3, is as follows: NAGVMQNPRHLVRRRGQEARLRCSPMKGHSHVYWYRQLPEEGLKFMVYLQKENIIDESGMPKERFSAEFPKEGPSILRIQQVVRGDSAAYFCASSPLAGGTDTQYFGPGTRLTVL.

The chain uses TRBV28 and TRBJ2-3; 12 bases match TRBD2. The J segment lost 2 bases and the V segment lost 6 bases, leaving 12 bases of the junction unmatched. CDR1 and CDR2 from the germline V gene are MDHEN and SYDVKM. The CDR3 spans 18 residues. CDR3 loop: CASSLPSPSGRVTDTQYF. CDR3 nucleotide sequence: TGTGCCAGCAGCTTACCTTCTCCTAGCGGGAGGGTCACAGATACGCAGTATTTT.

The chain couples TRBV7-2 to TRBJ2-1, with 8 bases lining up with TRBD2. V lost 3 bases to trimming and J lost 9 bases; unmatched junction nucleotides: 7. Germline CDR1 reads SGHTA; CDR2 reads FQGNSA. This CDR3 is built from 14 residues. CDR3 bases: TGTGCCAGCAGCTTGATACGGGAGGGCCGTGAGCAGTTCTTC. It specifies CASSLIREGREQFF.

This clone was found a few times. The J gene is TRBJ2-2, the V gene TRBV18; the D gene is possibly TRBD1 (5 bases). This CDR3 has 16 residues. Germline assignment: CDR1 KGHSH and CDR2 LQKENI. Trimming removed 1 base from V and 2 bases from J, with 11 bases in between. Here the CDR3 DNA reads TGTGCCAGCTCACCACGGCCAGGGCCAAACACCGGGGAGCTGTTTTTT. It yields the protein CASSPRPGPNTGELFF.

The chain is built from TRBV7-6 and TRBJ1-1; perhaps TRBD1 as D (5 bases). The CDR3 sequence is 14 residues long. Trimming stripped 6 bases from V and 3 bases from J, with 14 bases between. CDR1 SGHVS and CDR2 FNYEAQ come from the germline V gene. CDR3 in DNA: TGTGCCAGCAGTCTCCAGCCGGGGGACACTGAAGCTTTCTTT. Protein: CASSLQPGDTEAFF. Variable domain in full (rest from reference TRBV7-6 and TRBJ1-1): GAGVSQSPRYKVTKRGQDVALRCDPISGHVSLYWYRQALGQGPEFLTYFNYEAQQDKSGLPNDRFSAERPEGSISTLTIQRTEQRDSAMYRCASSLQPGDTEAFFGQGTRLTVV.

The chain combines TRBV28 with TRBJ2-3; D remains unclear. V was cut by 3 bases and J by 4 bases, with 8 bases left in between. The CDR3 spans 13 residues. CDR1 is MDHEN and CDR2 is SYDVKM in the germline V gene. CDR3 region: CASSLQSPDTQYF. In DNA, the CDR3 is TGTGCCAGCAGTTTGCAGTCCCCAGATACGCAGTATTTT.

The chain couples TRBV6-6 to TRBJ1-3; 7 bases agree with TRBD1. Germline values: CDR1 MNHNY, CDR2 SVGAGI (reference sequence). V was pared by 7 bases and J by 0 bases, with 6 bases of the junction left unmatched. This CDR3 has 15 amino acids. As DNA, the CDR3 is TGTGCCAGCATTTGGACAGGCCCCTCTGGAAACACCATATATTTT. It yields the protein CASIWTGPSGNTIYF.

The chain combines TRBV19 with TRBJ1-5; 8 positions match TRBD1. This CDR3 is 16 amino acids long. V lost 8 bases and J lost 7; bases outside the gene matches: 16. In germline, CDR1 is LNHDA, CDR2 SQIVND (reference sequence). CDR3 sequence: CASRLQGQGVGQPQHF. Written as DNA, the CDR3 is TGTGCCAGTCGCCTTCAAGGACAGGGAGTTGGACAGCCCCAGCATTTT.

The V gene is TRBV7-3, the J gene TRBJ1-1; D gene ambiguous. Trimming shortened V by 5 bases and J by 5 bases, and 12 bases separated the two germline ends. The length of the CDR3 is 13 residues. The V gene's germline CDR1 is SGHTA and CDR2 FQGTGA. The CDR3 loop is CASSLVITTEAFF. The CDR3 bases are TGTGCCAGCAGCCTCGTGATTACAACTGAAGCTTTCTTT.

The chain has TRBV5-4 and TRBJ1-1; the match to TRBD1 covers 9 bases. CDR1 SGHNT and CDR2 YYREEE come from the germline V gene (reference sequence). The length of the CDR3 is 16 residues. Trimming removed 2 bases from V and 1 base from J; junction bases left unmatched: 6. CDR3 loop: CASSFSGTGWNTEAFF. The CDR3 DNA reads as TGTGCCAGCAGCTTTTCCGGGACAGGGTGGAACACTGAAGCTTTCTTT.

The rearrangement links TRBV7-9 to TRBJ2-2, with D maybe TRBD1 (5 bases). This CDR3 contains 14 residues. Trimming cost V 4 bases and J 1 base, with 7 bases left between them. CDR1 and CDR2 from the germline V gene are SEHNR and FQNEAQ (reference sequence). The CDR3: CASSWGGNTGELFF. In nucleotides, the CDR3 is TGTGCCAGCAGCTGGGGCGGGAACACCGGGGAGCTGTTTTTT.

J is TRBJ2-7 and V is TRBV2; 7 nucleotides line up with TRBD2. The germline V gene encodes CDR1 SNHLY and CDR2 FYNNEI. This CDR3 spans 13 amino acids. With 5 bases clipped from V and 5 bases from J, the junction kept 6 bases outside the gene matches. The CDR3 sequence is CASSLGLVDEQYF. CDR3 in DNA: TGTGCCAGCAGTCTCGGACTAGTGGACGAGCAGTACTTC.

CDR3 protein: CASSDNIVAAGGTDTQYF. The DNA for the CDR3 is TGTGCCAGCAGCGACAATATAGTAGCGGCCGGGGGCACAGATACGCAGTATTTT. The chain combines TRBV14 with TRBJ2-3, with D perhaps matching TRBD2 (6 bases). Trimming took 5 bases from V and 1 from J, leaving 22 bases between them. The CDR3 totals 18 residues. Per germline, CDR1 SGHDN and CDR2 FVKESK. Filled out from reference TRBV14 and TRBJ2-3, the complete variable domain reads EAGVTQFPSHSVIEKGQTVTLRCDPISGHDNLYWYRRVMGKEIKFLLHFVKESKQDESGMPNNRFLAERTGGTYSTLKVQPAELEDSGVYFCASSDNIVAAGGTDTQYFGPGTRLTVL.

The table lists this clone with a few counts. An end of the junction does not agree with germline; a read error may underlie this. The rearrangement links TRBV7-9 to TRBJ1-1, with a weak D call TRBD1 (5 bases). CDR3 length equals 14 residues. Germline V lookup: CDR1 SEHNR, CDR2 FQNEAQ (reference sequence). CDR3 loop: CSSSALQGNTEAFF. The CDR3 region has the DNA TGTTCCAGCAGCGCGCTCCAGGGGAACACTGAAGCTTTCTTT.

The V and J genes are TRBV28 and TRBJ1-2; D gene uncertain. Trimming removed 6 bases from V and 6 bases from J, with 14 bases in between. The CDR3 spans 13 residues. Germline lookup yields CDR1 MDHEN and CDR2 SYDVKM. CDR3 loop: CASSATVIHGYTF. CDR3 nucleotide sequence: TGTGCCAGCAGCGCCACAGTGATCCATGGCTACACCTTC.

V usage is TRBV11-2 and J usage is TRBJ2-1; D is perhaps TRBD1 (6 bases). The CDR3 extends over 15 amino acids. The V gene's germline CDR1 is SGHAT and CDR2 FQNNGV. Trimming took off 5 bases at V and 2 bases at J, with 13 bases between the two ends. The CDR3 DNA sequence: TGTGCCAGCAGCCCCACCAGGGGACCCTACAATGAGCAGTTCTTC. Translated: CASSPTRGPYNEQFF.

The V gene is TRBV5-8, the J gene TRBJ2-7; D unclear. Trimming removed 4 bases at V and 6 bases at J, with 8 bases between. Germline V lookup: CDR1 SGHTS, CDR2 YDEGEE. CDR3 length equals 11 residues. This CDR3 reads CASSRTVEQYF. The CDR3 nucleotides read TGTGCCAGCAGCAGAACAGTCGAGCAGTACTTC.

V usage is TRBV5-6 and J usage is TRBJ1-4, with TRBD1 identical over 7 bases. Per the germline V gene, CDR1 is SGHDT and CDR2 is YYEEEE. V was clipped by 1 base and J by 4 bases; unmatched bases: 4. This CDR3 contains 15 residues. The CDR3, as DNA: TGTGCCAGCAGCTTGCGGGGACAGCTTAATGAAAAACTGTTTTTT. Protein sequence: CASSLRGQLNEKLFF. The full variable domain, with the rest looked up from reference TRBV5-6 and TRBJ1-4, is DAGVTQSPTHLIKTRGQQVTLRCSPKSGHDTVSWYQQALGQGPQFIFQYYEEEERQRGNFPDRFSGHQFPNYSSELNVNALLLGDSALYLCASSLRGQLNEKLFFGSGTQLSVL.